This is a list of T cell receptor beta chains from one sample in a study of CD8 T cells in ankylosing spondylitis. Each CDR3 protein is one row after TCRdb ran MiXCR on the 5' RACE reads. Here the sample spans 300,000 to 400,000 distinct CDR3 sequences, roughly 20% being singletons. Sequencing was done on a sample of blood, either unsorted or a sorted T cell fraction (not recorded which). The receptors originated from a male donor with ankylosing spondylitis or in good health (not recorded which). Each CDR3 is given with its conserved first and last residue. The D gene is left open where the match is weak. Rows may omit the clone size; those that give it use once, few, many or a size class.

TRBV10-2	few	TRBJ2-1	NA	CATKYREREQFF	TGCGCCACTAAATACAGGGAACGAGAGCAGTTCTTC
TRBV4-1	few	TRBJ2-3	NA	CASSQLRAPTDTQYF	TGCGCCAGCAGCCAACTAAGGGCACCCACAGATACGCAGTATTTT
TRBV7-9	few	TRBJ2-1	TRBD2	CASSLESGGTYNEQFF	TGTGCCAGCAGCTTAGAGAGCGGGGGGACCTACAATGAGCAGTTCTTC
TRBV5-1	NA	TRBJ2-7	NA	CASSLEAGTYEQYF	TGCGCCAGCAGCTTGGAGGCAGGTACCTACGAGCAGTACTTC
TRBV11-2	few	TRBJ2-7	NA	CASSLFIRAYEQYF	TGTGCCAGCAGCTTATTTATTCGGGCCTACGAGCAGTACTTC
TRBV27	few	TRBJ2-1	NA	CASSPYDSVWNEQFF	TGTGCCAGCAGTCCTTACGACAGTGTGTGGAATGAGCAGTTCTTC
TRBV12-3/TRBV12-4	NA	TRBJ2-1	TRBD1	CASTPWGTVNNEQFF	TGTGCCAGCACCCCCTGGGGGACAGTTAACAATGAGCAGTTCTTC
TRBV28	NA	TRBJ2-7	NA	CASSWAPGSYEQYF	TGTGCCAGCAGTTGGGCTCCGGGCAGCTACGAGCAGTACTTC
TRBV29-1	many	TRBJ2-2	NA	CSVEKAQSGELFF	TGCAGCGTTGAAAAGGCCCAGTCGGGGGAGCTGTTTTTT
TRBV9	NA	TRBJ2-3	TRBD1	CASSSDREEADTQYF	TGTGCCAGCAGCTCGGACAGGGAAGAGGCAGATACGCAGTATTTT
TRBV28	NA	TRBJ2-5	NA	CAGRAVDQETQYF	TGTGCCGGACGGGCCGTAGACCAAGAGACCCAGTACTTC
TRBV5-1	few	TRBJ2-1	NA	CASSLLDTDYNEQFF	TGCGCCAGCAGCTTGTTGGATACCGACTACAATGAGCAGTTCTTC
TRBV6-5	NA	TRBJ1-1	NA	CASSYRGHTEAFF	TGTGCCAGCAGTTATCGGGGACACACTGAAGCTTTCTTT
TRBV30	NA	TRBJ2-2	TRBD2	CAYGGAGELFF	TGTGCCTATGGGGGGGCCGGGGAGCTGTTTTTT
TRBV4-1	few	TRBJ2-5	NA	CASSHIGETQYF	TGCGCCAGCAGCCATATAGGGGAGACCCAGTACTTC
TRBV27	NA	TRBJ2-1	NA	CASSLMQSYNEQFF	TGTGCCAGCAGTTTAATGCAGAGTTACAATGAGCAGTTCTTC
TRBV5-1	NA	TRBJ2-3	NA	CASRQGRTDTQYF	TGCGCCAGCAGACAGGGTAGAACAGATACGCAGTATTTT
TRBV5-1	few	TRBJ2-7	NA	CASSLPWAYEQYF	TGCGCCAGCAGCCTTCCATGGGCCTACGAGCAGTACTTC
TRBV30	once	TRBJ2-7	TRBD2	CAWNQDLAGGYEQYF	TGTGCCTGGAACCAGGATCTAGCGGGGGGGTACGAGCAGTACTTC
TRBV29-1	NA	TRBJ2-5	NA	CSVVPDGWTQYF	TGCAGCGTTGTGCCGGATGGATGGACCCAGTACTTC
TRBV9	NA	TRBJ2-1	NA	CASSFTSGPSSYNEQFF	TGTGCCAGCAGCTTCACCTCCGGGCCGAGCTCCTACAATGAGCAGTTCTTC
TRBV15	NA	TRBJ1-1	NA	CATSRVRGWAEAFF	TGTGCCACCAGCAGAGTTCGGGGATGGGCTGAAGCTTTCTTT
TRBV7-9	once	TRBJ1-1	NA	CASSLNIEAFF	TGTGCCAGCAGCTTAAATATTGAAGCTTTCTTT
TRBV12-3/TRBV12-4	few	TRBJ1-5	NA	CASSLRGRSWPQHF	TGTGCCAGCAGTTTAAGGGGGAGGAGTTGGCCCCAGCATTTT
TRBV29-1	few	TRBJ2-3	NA	CSVVGLQPPIYTDTQYF	TGCAGCGTTGTGGGCTTACAGCCCCCTATTTACACAGATACGCAGTATTTT
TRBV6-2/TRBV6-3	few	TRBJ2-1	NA	CASRDLGKSSYNEQFF	TGTGCCAGCAGAGACTTGGGGAAGAGCTCCTACAATGAGCAGTTCTTC
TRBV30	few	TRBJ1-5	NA	CAWSEGHSNQPQHF	TGTGCCTGGAGTGAAGGACATAGCAATCAGCCCCAGCATTTT
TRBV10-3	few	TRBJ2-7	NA	CAIRGDSTGNEQYF	TGTGCCATCAGGGGTGACAGCACGGGGAACGAGCAGTACTTC
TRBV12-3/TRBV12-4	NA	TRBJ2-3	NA	CASSPPGELLTDTQYF	TGTGCCAGCAGTCCCCCAGGAGAGTTGCTCACAGATACGCAGTATTTT
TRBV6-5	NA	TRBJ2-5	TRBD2	CASSSSGGLRETQYF	TGTGCCAGCAGTTCTAGCGGGGGGCTCCGGGAGACCCAGTACTTC
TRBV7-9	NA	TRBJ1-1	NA	CASSPRWQVVGNTEAFF	TGTGCCAGCAGCCCCAGGTGGCAGGTTGTTGGAAACACTGAAGCTTTCTTT
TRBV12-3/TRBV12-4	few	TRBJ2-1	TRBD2	CASKMGLAGASYNEQFF	TGTGCCAGCAAGATGGGGCTAGCGGGGGCCTCCTACAATGAGCAGTTCTTC
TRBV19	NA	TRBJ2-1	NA	CASSTRGSYNEQFF	TGTGCCAGTAGCACGCGAGGCTCCTACAATGAGCAGTTCTTC
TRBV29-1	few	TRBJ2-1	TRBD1	CSVWGQGTPRSYNEQFF	TGCAGCGTTTGGGGACAGGGGACCCCCAGGTCCTACAATGAGCAGTTCTTC
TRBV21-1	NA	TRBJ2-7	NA	CASSYTHRGPLDEQYF	TGTGCCAGCAGCTACACCCATCGAGGACCCCTCGACGAGCAGTACTTC
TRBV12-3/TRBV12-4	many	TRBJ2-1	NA	CASSPQVLEQFF	TGTGCCAGCAGTCCCCAGGTCTTGGAGCAGTTCTTC
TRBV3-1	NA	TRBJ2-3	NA	CASSQGASGSTDTQYF	TGTGCCAGCAGCCAAGGCGCGTCGGGTAGCACAGATACGCAGTATTTT
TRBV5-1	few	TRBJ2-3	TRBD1	CASSSQGNPYTDTQYF	TGCGCCAGCAGCTCACAGGGGAATCCCTACACAGATACGCAGTATTTT
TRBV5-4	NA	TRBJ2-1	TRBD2	CASSSVGLADNEQFF	TGTGCCAGCAGCTCGGTTGGACTAGCGGACAATGAGCAGTTCTTC
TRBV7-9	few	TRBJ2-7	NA	CASSWPGSYEQYF	TGTGCCAGCAGTTGGCCGGGTTCCTACGAGCAGTACTTC
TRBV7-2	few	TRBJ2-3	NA	CASSLVVATDTQYF	TGTGCCAGCAGCTTAGTAGTAGCTACAGATACGCAGTATTTT
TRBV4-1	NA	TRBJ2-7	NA	CASSQEGGEERDTYEQYF	TGCGCCAGCAGCCAAGAAGGCGGAGAGGAGAGAGACACCTACGAGCAGTACTTC
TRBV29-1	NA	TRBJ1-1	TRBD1	CSVEEGGRGPTEAFF	TGCAGCGTTGAAGAAGGTGGCAGGGGGCCAACTGAAGCTTTCTTT
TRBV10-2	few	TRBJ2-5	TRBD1	CASSEFGQAQETQYF	TGCGCCAGCAGTGAGTTCGGACAGGCCCAAGAGACCCAGTACTTC
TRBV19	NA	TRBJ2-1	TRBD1	CASSFPGQSYNEQFF	TGTGCCAGTAGTTTCCCGGGACAGAGCTACAATGAGCAGTTCTTC
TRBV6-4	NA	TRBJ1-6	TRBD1	CASSPGTDNSPLHF	TGTGCCAGCAGTCCCGGGACAGATAATTCACCCCTCCACTTT
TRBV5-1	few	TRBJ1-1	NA	CASSIFPPGRSLNTEAFF	TGCGCCAGCAGCATTTTCCCTCCGGGACGTAGTTTGAACACTGAAGCTTTCTTT
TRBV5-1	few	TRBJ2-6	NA	CASSAPIGANVLTF	TGCGCCAGCAGCGCACCGATTGGGGCCAACGTCCTGACTTTC
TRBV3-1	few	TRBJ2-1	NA	CASSQDARGGYNEQFF	TGTGCCAGCAGCCAAGATGCCAGGGGGGGTTACAATGAGCAGTTCTTC
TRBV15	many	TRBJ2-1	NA	CATSRDSRNNEQFF	TGTGCCACCAGCAGAGATAGTAGAAACAATGAGCAGTTCTTC
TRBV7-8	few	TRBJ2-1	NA	CASSLLPPRKTGSYNEQFF	TGTGCCAGCAGCTTACTCCCACCACGAAAGACTGGCTCCTACAATGAGCAGTTCTTC
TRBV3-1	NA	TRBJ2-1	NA	CASSQGYGDTYNEQFF	TGTGCCAGCAGCCAAGGGTATGGTGACACATACAATGAGCAGTTCTTC
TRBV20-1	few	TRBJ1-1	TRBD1	CSAREGTGETEAFF	TGCAGTGCTCGGGAGGGGACAGGGGAGACTGAAGCTTTCTTT
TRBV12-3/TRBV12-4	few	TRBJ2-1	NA	CASSSLGVDEQFF	TGTGCCAGCAGTTCCCTCGGCGTAGATGAGCAGTTCTTC
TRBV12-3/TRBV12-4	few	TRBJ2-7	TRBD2	CASSQAGVTYEQYF	TGTGCCAGCAGCCAAGCGGGGGTTACCTACGAGCAGTACTTC